The 30 T cell receptor beta chains reported below all come from one sample, sequenced in a study of cytomegalovirus exposure and HLA in healthy donors. The PCR contained 60 Vbeta and 13 Jbeta primers. TCRdb's table, derived via immunoSEQ multiplex PCR, lists solely in-frame clones and lacks some. The table records 100,000 or so clones, about four fifths of them present only once. Sequencing input: PBMCs. These receptors were taken from a man aged 25 to 40 in good health and CMV-seronegative.

The rearrangement joins TRBV27 to TRBJ1-1, with D possibly being TRBD1 (5 bases). V gave up 3 bases and J gave up 0 bases, with 14 bases separating them. The CDR3 is 16 residues long. Germline assignment: CDR1 MNHEY and CDR2 SMNVEV (reference sequence). In DNA, the CDR3 is TGTGCCAGCAGTTTTGCGGGGGGTCCCTTGAACACTGAAGCTTTCTTT. Its protein product is CASSFAGGPLNTEAFF.

The V and J genes are TRBV7-9 and TRBJ2-7; 9 bases match TRBD1. V lost 5 bases to trimming and J lost 3 bases; unmatched junction nucleotides: 5. The germline V gene encodes CDR1 SEHNR and CDR2 FQNEAQ (reference sequence). CDR3 length: 14 amino acids. The CDR3 reads CASSAGTGFYEQYF. CDR3 nucleotides: TGTGCCAGCAGCGCCGGGACAGGGTTCTACGAGCAGTACTTC.

The chain couples TRBV5-1 to TRBJ1-2, with TRBD1 matching over 7 bases. The germline CDR1 and CDR2 sequences are SGHRS and YFSETQ. The CDR3 has 17 amino acids. Trimming at V came to 4 bases and at J to 4 bases, leaving 16 bases not matched to a gene. The CDR3 bases are TGCGCCAGCAGCCCGCCGGGACAGAAGACCCTAGGCTATGGCTACACCTTC. Translated: CASSPPGQKTLGYGYTF.

As for this clone: At one end, the junction sequence differs from germline, possibly due to a read error. The J gene is TRBJ1-1, the V gene TRBV7-2; D not resolved. The CDR3 is made up of 15 amino acids. Germline assignment: CDR1 SGHTA and CDR2 FQGNSA. Written as DNA, the CDR3 is TGTGCCAGCAGCTTAAGTCATACAGAGAACGCTGAAGCTTTCTTT. Translation: CASSLSHTENAEAFF.

This clone has just a few counts. The chain employs TRBV4-3 and TRBJ2-5, with TRBD1 identical over 8 bases. V shed 0 bases, J shed 5 bases, and the junction held 5 bases outside the gene matches. The CDR3 sequence is 15 residues long. Germline V gene data show CDR1 as LGHNA and CDR2 as YSLEER. The CDR3 DNA reads as TGCGCCAGCAGCCAAGATGCAGGGGGCCGGGAGACCCAGTACTTC. Protein: CASSQDAGGRETQYF.

This chain links TRBV2 with TRBJ2-1, with 10 bases fitting TRBD1. The germline CDR1 and CDR2 sequences are SNHLY and FYNNEI. Trimming took 2 bases from V and 6 from J; bases not matched to a gene: 4. CDR3 length: 15 residues. CDR3 DNA: TGTGCCAGCAGTGAAAGGACAGGGGGGGGCAATGAGCAGTTCTTC. It codes for CASSERTGGGNEQFF.

V and J are TRBV5-5 and TRBJ1-2; D is perhaps TRBD1 (5 bases). Trimming pared 0 bases from V and 0 bases from J, leaving 9 bases between. The germline CDR1 and CDR2 sequences are SGHKS and YYEKEE (reference sequence). CDR3 length equals 15 residues. Here the CDR3 reads CASSLGAGTNYGYTF. Written as DNA, the CDR3 is TGTGCCAGCAGCTTGGGGGCAGGGACTAACTATGGCTACACCTTC.

This chain uses TRBV11-3 with TRBJ2-1, with a weak D call TRBD2 (6 bases). Germline-derived CDR1 and CDR2 are SGHNT and YENEEA. The CDR3 extends over 15 amino acids. The V gene lost 4 bases and the J gene lost 5 bases, with 15 bases spanning the gap. The CDR3 is CASSSTPLAHNEQFF. Here the CDR3 DNA reads TGTGCCAGCAGCTCAACCCCACTAGCCCACAATGAGCAGTTCTTC.

The chain couples TRBV30 to TRBJ1-1, with a weak D call TRBD1 (6 bases). Per germline, CDR1 GTSNPN and CDR2 SVGIG (reference sequence). V gave up 3 bases and J gave up 2 bases, with 13 bases separating them. This CDR3 has 14 residues. The CDR3 DNA reads as TGTGCCTGGAGACCCGGGACAATCAACACTGAAGCTTTCTTT. Its translation: CAWRPGTINTEAFF.

This clone was picked up a small number of times. The chain combines TRBV6-1 with TRBJ2-1; D remains ambiguous. The V gene lost 0 bases and the J gene lost 5 bases, with 5 bases spanning the gap. In germline, CDR1 is MNHNS, CDR2 SASEGT. CDR3 length equals 13 residues. This CDR3 is CASSEAEHNEQFF. The CDR3 region has the DNA TGTGCCAGCAGTGAAGCTGAGCACAATGAGCAGTTCTTC.

The count of this clone is one. This chain links TRBV11-2 with TRBJ1-5; D uncertain. The length of the CDR3 is 14 residues. V was shortened by 5 bases and J by 0 bases, with 8 bases between the two germline ends. In germline, CDR1 is SGHAT, CDR2 FQNNGV. CDR3: CASSAGDSNQPQHF. The CDR3 region has the DNA TGTGCCAGCAGCGCGGGCGATAGCAATCAGCCCCAGCATTTT.

J is TRBJ1-1 and V is TRBV10-2, with no clear D. Germline V gene sequence: CDR1 WSHSY, CDR2 SAAADI. This CDR3 is built from 12 residues. V lost 0 bases to trimming and J lost 11 bases, with 10 bases between them. Here the CDR3 DNA reads TGCGCCAGCAGTGAGTCAGGAGGTTATGCTTTCTTT. This gives the protein CASSESGGYAFF.

This rearrangement joins TRBV5-1 to TRBJ2-2; D remains ambiguous. Germline loops: CDR1 SGHRS, CDR2 YFSETQ. The CDR3 runs 12 residues. The V and J ends lost 0 bases and 6 bases respectively, with 3 bases between them. The CDR3 is CASSLVAGELFF. CDR3 bases: TGCGCCAGCAGCTTGGTAGCCGGGGAGCTGTTTTTT.

The rearrangement joins TRBV15 to TRBJ2-7, with 8 bases matching TRBD1. The germline CDR1 and CDR2 sequences are LNHNV and YYDKDF (reference sequence). This CDR3 has 15 residues. The V segment lost 5 bases and the J segment 1 base; nucleotides outside the gene matches: 7. The CDR3 region has the DNA TGTGCCACCAGCGTAGGGACAGGTGGATCCTACGAGCAGTACTTC. It is translated as CATSVGTGGSYEQYF. The full variable domain, with the rest looked up from reference TRBV15 and TRBJ2-7, is DAMVIQNPRYQVTQFGKPVTLSCSQTLNHNVMYWYQQKSSQAPKLLFHYYDKDFNNEADTPDNFQSRRPNTSFCFLDIRSPGLGDTAMYLCATSVGTGGSYEQYFGPGTRLTVT.

The rearrangement uses TRBV10-3 and TRBJ1-1; perhaps TRBD1 as D (6 bases). V was cut by 3 bases and J by 4 bases, with 12 bases left in between. Germline CDR1 ENHRY, CDR2 SYGVKD. There are 14 residues in the CDR3. The CDR3: CAISEGGGFTEAFF. CDR3 DNA sequence: TGTGCCATCAGTGAAGGGGGAGGGTTCACTGAAGCTTTCTTT.

V usage is TRBV6-6 and J usage is TRBJ1-1; perhaps TRBD1 as D (5 bases). The germline V gene has CDR1 MNHNY and CDR2 SVGAGI (reference sequence). The CDR3 consists of 14 residues. Trimming stripped 8 bases from V and 0 bases from J, with 13 bases between. CDR3 nucleotides: TGTGCCAGCGGCCAGACAGCCATGAACACTGAAGCTTTCTTT. It specifies CASGQTAMNTEAFF.

A word on this clone: Other DNA sequences from this sample encode an identical CDR3 as well. The chain combines TRBV7-2 with TRBJ2-1, with 10 nucleotides matching TRBD2. This CDR3 has 16 residues. From germline, CDR1 is SGHTA and CDR2 FQGNSA. V trimming: 1 base; J trimming: 4 bases; junction bases outside the gene matches: 4. The CDR3 region has the DNA TGTGCCAGCAGCTTAGACCTAGCGGGAGCATACAATGAGCAGTTCTTC. Its translation: CASSLDLAGAYNEQFF.

The J gene is TRBJ2-7, the V gene TRBV10-1, with unresolved D. V was pared by 5 bases and J by 4 bases, with 15 bases between. Germline V gene data show CDR1 as WNHNN and CDR2 as SYGVQD (reference sequence). This CDR3 comprises 14 residues. CDR3 sequence: CASSPKTFPYEQYF. For the CDR3, the DNA is TGCGCCAGCAGTCCGAAGACTTTTCCTTACGAGCAGTACTTC.

This rearrangement joins TRBV5-4 to TRBJ2-7, with 9 bases aligning to TRBD1. Germline CDR1 SGHNT, CDR2 YYREEE (reference sequence). The length of the CDR3 is 15 residues. The V segment lost 3 bases and the J segment 7 bases; nucleotides outside the gene matches: 11. DNA of the CDR3: TGTGCCAGCAGCTCGAGGGGACAGGGAAGTTGGGAGCAGTACTTC. Its translation is CASSSRGQGSWEQYF.

The V and J genes are TRBV25-1 and TRBJ1-2; perhaps TRBD1 as D (6 bases). Germline V gene data show CDR1 as MGHDK and CDR2 as SYGVNS. The CDR3 contains 16 residues. Between the trimmed V and J ends, which lost 1 base and 2 bases, there was a span of 14 bases. CDR3 sequence (DNA): TGTGCCAGCAGTGAATCTAGAGGACAGAAAAACTATGGCTACACCTTC. Translation: CASSESRGQKNYGYTF.

This rearrangement joins TRBV7-3 to TRBJ1-1, with TRBD1 identical over 12 bases. CDR3 length equals 13 residues. V gave up 6 bases and J gave up 11 bases; unmatched junction bases: 7. The germline V gene encodes CDR1 SGHTA and CDR2 FQGTGA. CDR3 DNA sequence: TGTGCCAGCAGTTCGGGACAGGGGGCTGCGGCTTTCTTT. Its translation is CASSSGQGAAAFF.

This rearrangement joins TRBV7-9 to TRBJ2-7; a weak D match, TRBD2 (6 bases). Trimming cost V 5 bases and J 7 bases, with 18 bases left between them. The germline CDR1 and CDR2 sequences are SEHNR and FQNEAQ (reference sequence). This CDR3 is built from 14 residues. For the CDR3, the DNA is TGTGCCAGCAGCCAACTGACGGGGACTTGGGAGCAGTACTTC. Translating gives CASSQLTGTWEQYF. Using reference TRBV7-9 and TRBJ2-7 for the parts outside the CDR3, the full variable domain is DTGVSQNPRHKITKRGQNVTFRCDPISEHNRLYWYRQTLGQGPEFLTYFQNEAQLEKSRLLSDRFSAERPKGSFSTLEIQRTEQGDSAMYLCASSQLTGTWEQYFGPGTRLTVT.

The chain combines TRBV5-1 with TRBJ2-1, with 10 bases lining up with TRBD1. The J segment lost 8 bases and the V segment lost 4 bases, leaving 9 bases of the junction unmatched. The length of the CDR3 is 15 residues. Germline CDR1 reads SGHRS; CDR2 reads YFSETQ. The CDR3 DNA sequence: TGCGCCAGCAGCGGATGGGGGACAGGGGTCGATGAGCAGTTCTTC. This translates into CASSGWGTGVDEQFF. The full variable domain, its missing parts supplied by reference TRBV5-1 and TRBJ2-1, is KAGVTQTPRYLIKTRGQQVTLSCSPISGHRSVSWYQQTPGQGLQFLFEYFSETQRNKGNFPGRFSGRQFSNSRSEMNVSTLELGDSALYLCASSGWGTGVDEQFFGPGTRLTVL.

This clone was counted a few times. This rearrangement joins TRBV4-3 to TRBJ1-1, with D possibly matching TRBD1 (5 bases). V was cut by 4 bases and J by 1 base, with 7 bases left in between. Germline V lookup: CDR1 LGHNA, CDR2 YSLEER. There are 13 residues in the CDR3. The CDR3, as DNA: TGCGCCAGCAGCCGAGACAGGAACACTGAAGCTTTCTTT. Encoded protein: CASSRDRNTEAFF.

The rearrangement links TRBV9 to TRBJ1-5; 8 bases line up with TRBD1. In germline, CDR1 is SGDLS, CDR2 YYNGEE. This CDR3 spans 15 amino acids. V trimming: 3 bases; J trimming: 7 bases; junction bases outside the gene matches: 9. The CDR3 sequence is CASSGGQGKFQPQHF. CDR3 bases: TGTGCCAGCAGCGGAGGACAGGGAAAGTTCCAGCCCCAGCATTTT.

The chain uses TRBV5-6 and TRBJ1-2, with a tentative D call TRBD1 (5 bases). There are 15 residues in the CDR3. Per the germline V gene, CDR1 is SGHDT and CDR2 is YYEEEE. V was shortened by 4 bases and J by 4 bases, with 17 bases between the two germline ends. The CDR3 loop is CASSRERGVVYGYTF. As DNA, the CDR3 is TGTGCCAGCAGCAGGGAACGGGGGGTGGTCTATGGCTACACCTTC.

J is TRBJ2-7 and V is TRBV5-1, with D possibly TRBD2 on 6 matching bases. The V and J ends lost 4 bases and 4 bases respectively, with 18 bases between them. This CDR3 is built from 15 residues. CDR1 is SGHRS and CDR2 is YFSETQ in the germline V gene. CDR3 amino acids: CASSPTGTLAYEQYF. In DNA, the CDR3 is TGCGCCAGCAGCCCCACCGGGACTCTTGCATACGAGCAGTACTTC.

This clone showed up just once. The V gene is TRBV10-3, the J gene TRBJ2-6; tentatively, D is TRBD1 (7 bases). CDR1 is ENHRY, CDR2 SYGVKD, per germline. Trimming pared 2 bases from V and 4 bases from J, leaving 15 bases between. The CDR3 contains 17 residues. The CDR3 region has the DNA TGTGCCATCAGTGAGCGGGCAGGGGGGTCCGGGGCCAACGTCCTGACTTTC. This gives the protein CAISERAGGSGANVLTF.

The CDR3 DNA reads as TGTGCCAGTAGCTTCCCCAGCGGGAGCTCCTACAATGAGCAGTTCTTC. This gives the protein CASSFPSGSSYNEQFF. The J gene is TRBJ2-1, the V gene TRBV19; TRBD2 matches 8 bases. V shed 6 bases, J shed 0 bases, and the junction held 7 bases outside the gene matches. The CDR3 loop spans 16 amino acids. The germline V gene has CDR1 LNHDA and CDR2 SQIVND (reference sequence).

The chain carries TRBV6-1 and TRBJ1-5; D is unresolved. The germline V gene encodes CDR1 MNHNS and CDR2 SASEGT. The CDR3 is made up of 14 amino acids. Trimming cost V 1 base and J 6 bases, with 10 bases left between them. CDR3 bases: TGTGCCAGCAGTGAAGGCCAGGCCCCTCAGCCCCAGCATTTT. It translates to CASSEGQAPQPQHF.